The 28 T cell receptor beta chains listed next were all sequenced from one sample in a study of cytomegalovirus exposure and HLA in healthy donors. 13 Jbeta primers and 60 Vbeta primers were used for the PCR. The assay was immunoSEQ multiplex PCR, and TCRdb's table has in-frame clones only and misses some. The table has about 160,000 clones, 80% to 90% seen once. The specimen was PBMCs. These receptors were obtained from a woman aged 25 to 45 in good health and CMV-seropositive.

This sequence joins TRBV7-2 and TRBJ1-1; D remains unclear. The CDR3 is 13 residues long. The germline V and J ends were trimmed by 2 bases and 1 base, with 5 bases remaining between them. Looked up from germline, CDR1 is SGHTA and CDR2 is FQGNSA. The DNA for the CDR3 is TGTGCCAGCAGCTTACTTTGGAACACTGAAGCTTTCTTT. Protein: CASSLLWNTEAFF.

This chain uses TRBV5-6 with TRBJ2-7, with 7 bases that match TRBD1. V gave up 7 bases and J gave up 3 bases; unmatched junction bases: 22. CDR3 size: 18 residues. Germline V gene sequence: CDR1 SGHDT, CDR2 YYEEEE. CDR3 in DNA: TGTGCCAGCGAAGTCCGAAAGACCCTCGGGACAGTCCTCTACGAGCAGTACTTC. This gives the protein CASEVRKTLGTVLYEQYF.

The rearrangement joins TRBV9 to TRBJ1-1; D is unclear. V lost 4 bases to trimming and J lost 4 bases, with 8 bases between them. CDR1 and CDR2 from the germline V gene are SGDLS and YYNGEE. The CDR3 is made up of 12 amino acids. The CDR3 DNA follows: TGTGCCAGCAGCCCAACGAGCACTGAAGCTTTCTTT. Translation: CASSPTSTEAFF.

The chain carries TRBV6-5 and TRBJ2-5; D possibly corresponds to TRBD2 (6 bases). The CDR3 consists of 15 residues. V lost 4 bases and J lost 5, with 17 bases in between. Germline V lookup: CDR1 MNHEY, CDR2 SVGAGI. Written as DNA, the CDR3 is TGTGCCAGCAGTTCCTCGGGCTACCGGGGGGAGACCCAGTACTTC. The encoded protein is CASSSSGYRGETQYF.

This clone was counted a single time. The V gene is TRBV7-9, the J gene TRBJ1-2; D gene unclear. With 1 base removed from V and 6 bases from J, the gap between germline ends came to 12 bases. CDR1 is SEHNR and CDR2 is FQNEAQ in the germline V gene (reference sequence). The CDR3 has 14 amino acids. In nucleotides, the CDR3 is TGTGCCAGCAGCTTAGGGGTAGGTGGAGATGGCTACACCTTC. It codes for CASSLGVGGDGYTF.

The CDR3 DNA sequence: TGCGCCAGCAGCCAAGACCACAGGAGCACAGATACGCAGTATTTT. Its translation is CASSQDHRSTDTQYF. This rearrangement joins TRBV4-1 to TRBJ2-3; TRBD1 might be the D (5 bases). V lost 0 bases and J lost 0, with 7 bases in between. CDR1 and CDR2 from the germline V gene are MGHRA and YSYEKL. The CDR3 is 15 residues long.

The chain uses TRBV14 and TRBJ1-1; 7 bases line up with TRBD1. The CDR3 contains 14 residues. The V and J ends lost 2 bases and 4 bases, in that order; junction bases with no gene match: 4. CDR1 and CDR2 (germline): SGHDN, FVKESK. For the CDR3, the DNA is TGTGCCAGCAGCCAAATGACAGGGCTCACTGAAGCTTTCTTT. It specifies CASSQMTGLTEAFF. Together with reference TRBV14 and TRBJ1-1, the CDR3 gives the full variable domain: EAGVTQFPSHSVIEKGQTVTLRCDPISGHDNLYWYRRVMGKEIKFLLHFVKESKQDESGMPNNRFLAERTGGTYSTLKVQPAELEDSGVYFCASSQMTGLTEAFFGQGTRLTVV.

This chain joins TRBV4-2 and TRBJ2-5, with D maybe TRBD2 (5 bases). CDR3 size: 16 residues. V was trimmed by 2 bases and J by 2 bases, leaving 15 bases between them. Germline V CDR1 and CDR2: LGHNA, YNFKEQ. The CDR3 reads CASSQPGGGQQETQYF. The CDR3 nucleotides are TGTGCCAGCAGCCAACCCGGCGGAGGCCAACAAGAGACCCAGTACTTC.

The chain combines TRBV19 with TRBJ1-4; tentative D call: TRBD1 (5 bases). Trimming removed 4 bases at V and 7 bases at J, with 16 bases between. The germline gives CDR1 LNHDA, CDR2 SQIVND (reference sequence). CDR3 length: 15 residues. CDR3 nucleotide sequence: TGTGCCAGTAGTAAACACCGGGACTCCGGTGAAAAACTGTTTTTT. Protein product: CASSKHRDSGEKLFF.

CDR3 nucleotides: TGTGCCAGCAGTCCGCCGCCGGACAGCTCTGGGGCCAACGTCCTGACTTTC. It is translated as CASSPPPDSSGANVLTF. The chain joins TRBV2 to TRBJ2-6; TRBD1 might be the D (6 bases). Germline CDR1 is SNHLY and CDR2 is FYNNEI. The V end was cut by 5 bases, the J end by 0 bases, with 14 bases between. This CDR3 is 17 amino acids long.

The chain combines TRBV5-1 with TRBJ1-6; D possibly corresponds to TRBD1 (6 bases). This CDR3 has 14 residues. Per the germline V gene, CDR1 is SGHRS and CDR2 is YFSETQ. Trimming took 2 bases from V and 7 from J, leaving 10 bases between them. The CDR3 sequence: CASSFGQRNSPLHF. CDR3 sequence (DNA): TGCGCCAGCAGCTTCGGACAGAGAAATTCACCCCTCCACTTT.

The chain couples TRBV19 to TRBJ2-3; no definite D call. From germline, CDR1 is LNHDA and CDR2 SQIVND (reference sequence). Trimming cost V 7 bases and J 1 base, with 9 bases left between them. The CDR3 length is 13 residues. In nucleotides, the CDR3 is TGTGCCAGTAAGAACACAGGCACAGATACGCAGTATTTT. Translation: CASKNTGTDTQYF.

The V call is TRBV5-1, the J call TRBJ2-7; 8 positions match TRBD1. The trim removed 5 bases at V and 0 bases at J, leaving 7 bases unmatched. Germline loops: CDR1 SGHRS, CDR2 YFSETQ. The CDR3 has 15 amino acids. The CDR3 DNA sequence: TGCGCCAGCAGTTACCAGGGGGCAAGCTCCTACGAGCAGTACTTC. Translation gives CASSYQGASSYEQYF.

The chain has TRBV4-3 and TRBJ1-1, with unresolved D. In germline, CDR1 is LGHNA, CDR2 YSLEER. The CDR3 sequence is 13 residues long. Between the trimmed V and J ends, which lost 2 bases and 8 bases, there was a span of 12 bases. The CDR3 reads CASSQTRVAEAFF. DNA for the CDR3: TGCGCCAGCAGCCAAACGCGAGTAGCCGAAGCTTTCTTT.

V gene TRBV30 combines with J gene TRBJ1-2; 8 bases map to TRBD1. This CDR3 spans 13 amino acids. V shed 5 bases, J shed 4 bases, and the junction held 6 bases outside the gene matches. Germline CDR1 is GTSNPN and CDR2 is SVGIG (reference sequence). In DNA, the CDR3 is TGTGCCTGGTCCTACAGGGGGACCTATGGCTACACCTTC. Its translation is CAWSYRGTYGYTF.

The chain combines TRBV9 with TRBJ2-7; weak D call: TRBD1 (6 bases). CDR3 length: 15 amino acids. V lost 3 bases and J lost 3, with 16 bases in between. The germline V gene has CDR1 SGDLS and CDR2 YYNGEE. The CDR3 region has the DNA TGTGCCAGCAGCGCGGAAGCTCAGGGGAACTACGAGCAGTACTTC. It encodes CASSAEAQGNYEQYF.

The chain joins TRBV21-1 to TRBJ1-1; the table names TRBD1, a call not compared with the DNA. TRBV21-1 is annotated as a pseudogene. The CDR3 has 15 residues. CDR3 loop: CASSKELTGDAEAFF. The DNA of the CDR3 is TGTGCCAGCAGCAAAGAGTTGACAGGGGATGCTGAAGCTTTCTTT.

This sequence joins TRBV11-3 and TRBJ2-7, with D perhaps TRBD1 (6 bases). Deletions cut 1 base from V and 2 bases from J, with 15 bases between. Germline V gene sequence: CDR1 SGHNT, CDR2 YENEEA. The CDR3 covers 16 residues. The CDR3 loop reads CASSLGAGTSAYEQYF. Written as DNA, the CDR3 is TGTGCCAGCAGCTTAGGGGCCGGGACATCCGCCTACGAGCAGTACTTC. The whole variable domain, filled in from reference TRBV11-3 and TRBJ2-7, reads EAGVVQSPRYKIIEKKQPVAFWCNPISGHNTLYWYLQNLGQGPELLIRYENEEAVDDSQLPKDRFSAERLKGVDSTLKIQPAELGDSAVYLCASSLGAGTSAYEQYFGPGTRLTVT.

V gene TRBV15 combines with J gene TRBJ2-3, with TRBD1 matching 9 bases. Trimming took 1 base from V and 10 from J; bases not matched to a gene: 9. The CDR3 runs 15 residues. Germline loops: CDR1 LNHNV, CDR2 YYDKDF (reference sequence). DNA for the CDR3: TGTGCCACCAGCAGAGCGACTCTGCGGACAGGGGCGCAGTATTTT. It codes for CATSRATLRTGAQYF.

This chain links TRBV29-1 with TRBJ1-6; TRBD1 aligns across 9 bases. CDR1 is SQVTM, CDR2 ANQGSEA, per germline. The CDR3 is 16 residues long. Unmatched junction bases numbered 9, after V lost 6 bases and J lost 3 bases. CDR3 amino acids: CSVRTGGTDYNSPLHF. In DNA form, the CDR3 reads TGCAGCGTACGTACAGGGGGCACGGACTATAATTCACCCCTCCACTTT.

This clone came up a few times. One junction end disagrees with the germline gene, perhaps due to a read error. V and J are TRBV7-9 and TRBJ1-3; D is unresolved. The CDR3 covers 15 residues. CDR1 SEHNR and CDR2 FQNEAQ come from the germline V gene (reference sequence). The CDR3 loop is CSSSLVGLTGNTIYF. The CDR3 DNA reads TGTTCCAGCAGCTTAGTTGGGCTCACTGGAAACACCATATATTTT.

The gene calls are TRBV5-1 and TRBJ2-7; 8 bases align to TRBD1. J lost 3 bases, V lost 0 bases, and 5 bases had no gene match. CDR3 length equals 15 residues. Per germline, CDR1 SGHRS and CDR2 YFSETQ. The CDR3 DNA sequence: TGCGCCAGCAGCTTGGTGTCAGGGGGCATCTACGAGCAGTACTTC. Its protein is CASSLVSGGIYEQYF. Supplemented by reference TRBV5-1 and TRBJ2-7, the full variable domain reads KAGVTQTPRYLIKTRGQQVTLSCSPISGHRSVSWYQQTPGQGLQFLFEYFSETQRNKGNFPGRFSGRQFSNSRSEMNVSTLELGDSALYLCASSLVSGGIYEQYFGPGTRLTVT.

This clone is a singleton in its sample. The chain uses TRBV29-1 and TRBJ1-3; D perhaps matches TRBD1 (5 bases). V lost 4 bases and J lost 0, with 10 bases in between. CDR3 length equals 14 residues. Per germline, CDR1 SQVTM and CDR2 ANQGSEA. The CDR3 sequence is CSVGDRLSGNTIYF. CDR3 coding DNA: TGCAGCGTTGGCGACAGACTCTCTGGAAACACCATATATTTT.

The chain couples TRBV5-1 to TRBJ1-5; 8 bases line up with TRBD1. CDR1 is SGHRS, CDR2 YFSETQ, per germline. The J segment lost 4 bases and the V segment lost 4 bases, leaving 7 bases of the junction unmatched. The CDR3 is 15 residues long. CDR3 protein: CASSPSDRANQPQHF. CDR3 coding DNA: TGCGCCAGCAGCCCGTCGGACAGGGCAAATCAGCCCCAGCATTTT. Full variable domain (outside the CDR3, taken from reference TRBV5-1 and TRBJ1-5): KAGVTQTPRYLIKTRGQQVTLSCSPISGHRSVSWYQQTPGQGLQFLFEYFSETQRNKGNFPGRFSGRQFSNSRSEMNVSTLELGDSALYLCASSPSDRANQPQHFGDGTRLSIL.

The chain is built from TRBV5-4 and TRBJ1-3; 7 positions agree with TRBD1. The V gene end was trimmed by 3 bases and the J gene end by 3 bases; junction bases not matched to a gene: 0. The germline V gene has CDR1 SGHNT and CDR2 YYREEE (reference sequence). The CDR3 spans 13 residues. DNA of the CDR3: TGTGCCAGCAGCTGGGACAGTGGAAACACCATATATTTT. Translated: CASSWDSGNTIYF.

This rearrangement joins TRBV7-8 to TRBJ2-1, with 8 bases fitting TRBD2. This CDR3 is 15 amino acids long. Trimming removed 3 bases from V and 4 bases from J; junction bases left unmatched: 5. The germline V gene encodes CDR1 SGHVS and CDR2 FQNEAQ. The CDR3 protein is CASSLVAGFYNEQFF. The CDR3 DNA reads TGTGCCAGCAGCTTGGTAGCGGGGTTTTACAATGAGCAGTTCTTC.

The genes are TRBV25-1 and TRBJ2-5; TRBD1 matches at 8 bases. CDR1 and CDR2 (germline): MGHDK, SYGVNS. V was pared by 4 bases and J by 5 bases, with 9 bases of the junction left unmatched. The CDR3 runs 15 residues. This chain's CDR3 is CASSAQGAVGETQYF. DNA for the CDR3: TGTGCCAGCAGTGCCCAGGGGGCGGTAGGGGAGACCCAGTACTTC.

This clone was counted a single time. The chain has TRBV6-1 and TRBJ2-7, with D unresolved. The length of the CDR3 is 14 residues. Trimming removed 2 bases from V and 1 base from J, with 9 bases in between. The germline CDR1 and CDR2 sequences are MNHNS and SASEGT. The CDR3 DNA follows: TGTGCCAGCAGTGAAATTGGAGATTCCTACGAGCAGTACTTC. This sequence encodes CASSEIGDSYEQYF.